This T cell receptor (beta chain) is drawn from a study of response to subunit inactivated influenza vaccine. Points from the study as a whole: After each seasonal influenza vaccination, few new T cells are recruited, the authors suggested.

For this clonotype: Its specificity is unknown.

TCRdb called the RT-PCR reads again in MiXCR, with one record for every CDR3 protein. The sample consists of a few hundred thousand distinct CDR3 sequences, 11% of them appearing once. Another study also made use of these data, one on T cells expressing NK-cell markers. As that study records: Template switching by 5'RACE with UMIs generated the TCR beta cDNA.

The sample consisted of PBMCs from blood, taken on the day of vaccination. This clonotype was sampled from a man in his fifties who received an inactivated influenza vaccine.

The CDR3 region is CASSITATGELFF. The CDR3 DNA sequence: TGTGCCAGCAGCATAACAGCGACCGGGGAGCTGTTTTTT. The chain couples TRBV7-6 to TRBJ2-2; no firm D call. Trimming shortened V by 5 bases and J by 5 bases, and 9 bases separated the two germline ends. Germline CDR1 is SGHVS and CDR2 is FNYEAQ. The CDR3 contains 13 residues.